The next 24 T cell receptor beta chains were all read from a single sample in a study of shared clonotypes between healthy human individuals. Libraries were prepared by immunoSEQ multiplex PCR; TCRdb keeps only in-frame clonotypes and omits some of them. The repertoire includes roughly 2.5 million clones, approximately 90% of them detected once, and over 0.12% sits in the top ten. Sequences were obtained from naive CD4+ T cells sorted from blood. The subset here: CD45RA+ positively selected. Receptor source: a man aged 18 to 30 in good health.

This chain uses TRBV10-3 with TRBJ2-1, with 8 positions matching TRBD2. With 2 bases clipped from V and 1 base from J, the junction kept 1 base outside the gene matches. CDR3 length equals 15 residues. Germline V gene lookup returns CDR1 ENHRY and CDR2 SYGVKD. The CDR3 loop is CAISERGGSYNEQFF. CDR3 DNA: TGTGCCATCAGTGAGCGGGGGGGTTCCTACAATGAGCAGTTCTTC.

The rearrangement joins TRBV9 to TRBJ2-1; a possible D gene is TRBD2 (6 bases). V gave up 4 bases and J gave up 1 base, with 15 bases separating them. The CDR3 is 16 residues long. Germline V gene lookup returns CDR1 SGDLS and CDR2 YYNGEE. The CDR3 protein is CASSPMGRGSYNEQFF. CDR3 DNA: TGTGCCAGCAGCCCCATGGGGCGGGGTTCCTACAATGAGCAGTTCTTC.

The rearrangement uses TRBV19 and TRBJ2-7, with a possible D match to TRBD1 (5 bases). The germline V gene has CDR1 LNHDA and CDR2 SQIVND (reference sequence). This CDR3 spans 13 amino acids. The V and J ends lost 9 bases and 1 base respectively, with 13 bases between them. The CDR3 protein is CASSPDISYEQYF. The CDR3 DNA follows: TGTGCCAGCTCGCCGGACATTTCCTACGAGCAGTACTTC.

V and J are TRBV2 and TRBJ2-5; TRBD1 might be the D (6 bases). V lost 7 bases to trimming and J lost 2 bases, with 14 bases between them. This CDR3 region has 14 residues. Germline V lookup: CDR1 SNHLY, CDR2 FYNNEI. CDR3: CASTRTDLQETQYF. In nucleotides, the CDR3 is TGTGCCAGCACTCGGACAGATCTTCAAGAGACCCAGTACTTC.

The CDR3 DNA is TGTGCCAGCAGCTTGGGGACTAGCGGCGAGCAGTACTTC. Its protein product is CASSLGTSGEQYF. This rearrangement joins TRBV5-4 to TRBJ2-7, with 10 bases that match TRBD2. The CDR3 contains 13 residues. Germline trimming cut 0 bases from V and 6 bases from J; bases unmatched to any gene: 0. The germline CDR1 and CDR2 sequences are SGHNT and YYREEE (reference sequence).

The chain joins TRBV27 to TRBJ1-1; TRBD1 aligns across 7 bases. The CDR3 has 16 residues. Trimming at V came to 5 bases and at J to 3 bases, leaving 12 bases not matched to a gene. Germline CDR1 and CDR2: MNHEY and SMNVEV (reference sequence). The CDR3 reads CASSINRGFRHTEAFF. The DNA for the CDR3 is TGTGCCAGCAGTATCAACAGGGGTTTCAGGCACACTGAAGCTTTCTTT.

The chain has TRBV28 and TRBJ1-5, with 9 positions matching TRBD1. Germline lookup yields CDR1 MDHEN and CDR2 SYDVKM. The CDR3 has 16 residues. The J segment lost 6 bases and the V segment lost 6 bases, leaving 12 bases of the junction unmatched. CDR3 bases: TGTGCCAGCAGAAACACACAGGGGGCTTTCGGTCAGCCCCAGCATTTT. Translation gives CASRNTQGAFGQPQHF.

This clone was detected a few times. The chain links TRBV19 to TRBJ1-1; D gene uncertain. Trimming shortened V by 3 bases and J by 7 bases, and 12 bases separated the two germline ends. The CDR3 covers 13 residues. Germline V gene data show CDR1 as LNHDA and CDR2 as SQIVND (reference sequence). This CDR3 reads CASSIKSGDEAFF. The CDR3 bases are TGTGCCAGTAGTATCAAGAGTGGGGATGAAGCTTTCTTT. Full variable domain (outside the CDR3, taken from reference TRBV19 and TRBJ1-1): DGGITQSPKYLFRKEGQNVTLSCEQNLNHDAMYWYRQDPGQGLRLIYYSQIVNDFQKGDIAEGYSVSREKKESFPLTVTSAQKNPTAFYLCASSIKSGDEAFFGQGTRLTVV.

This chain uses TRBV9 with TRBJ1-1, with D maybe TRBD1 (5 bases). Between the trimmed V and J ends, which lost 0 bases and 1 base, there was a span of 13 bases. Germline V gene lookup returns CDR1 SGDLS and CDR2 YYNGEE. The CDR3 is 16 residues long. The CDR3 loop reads CASSVGHPGGNTEAFF. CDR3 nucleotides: TGTGCCAGCAGCGTAGGTCATCCTGGGGGGAACACTGAAGCTTTCTTT.

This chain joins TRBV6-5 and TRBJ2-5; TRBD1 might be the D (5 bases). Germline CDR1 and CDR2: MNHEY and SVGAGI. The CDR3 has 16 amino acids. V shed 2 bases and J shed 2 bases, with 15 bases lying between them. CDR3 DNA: TGTGCCAGCAGTTACGACCGACAGTCAGGACAAGAGACCCAGTACTTC. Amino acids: CASSYDRQSGQETQYF.

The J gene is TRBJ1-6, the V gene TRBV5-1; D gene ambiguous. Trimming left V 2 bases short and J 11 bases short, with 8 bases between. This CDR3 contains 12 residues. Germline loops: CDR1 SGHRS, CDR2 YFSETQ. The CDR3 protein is CASSFDTPPLHF. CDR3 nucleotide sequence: TGCGCCAGCAGCTTCGACACTCCACCCCTCCACTTT.

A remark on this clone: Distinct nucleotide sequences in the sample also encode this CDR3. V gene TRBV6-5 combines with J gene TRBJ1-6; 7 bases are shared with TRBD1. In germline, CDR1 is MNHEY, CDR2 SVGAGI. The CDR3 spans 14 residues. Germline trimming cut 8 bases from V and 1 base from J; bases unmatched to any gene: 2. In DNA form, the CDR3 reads TGTGCCAGCGCACAGGGGTCCTATAATTCACCCCTCCACTTT. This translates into CASAQGSYNSPLHF.

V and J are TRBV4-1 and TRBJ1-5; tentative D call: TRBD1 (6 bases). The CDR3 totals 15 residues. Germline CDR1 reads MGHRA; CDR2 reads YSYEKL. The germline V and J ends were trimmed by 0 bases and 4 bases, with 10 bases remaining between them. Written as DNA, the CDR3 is TGCGCCAGCAGCCAAGAAGAACAGGGTAATCAGCCCCAGCATTTT. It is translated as CASSQEEQGNQPQHF.

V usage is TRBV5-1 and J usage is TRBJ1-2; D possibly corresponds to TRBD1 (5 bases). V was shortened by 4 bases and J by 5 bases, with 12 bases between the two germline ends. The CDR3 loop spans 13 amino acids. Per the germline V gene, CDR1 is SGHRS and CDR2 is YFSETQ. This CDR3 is CASSHTAGYGYTF. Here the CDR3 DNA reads TGCGCCAGCAGCCACACCGCAGGGTATGGCTACACCTTC.

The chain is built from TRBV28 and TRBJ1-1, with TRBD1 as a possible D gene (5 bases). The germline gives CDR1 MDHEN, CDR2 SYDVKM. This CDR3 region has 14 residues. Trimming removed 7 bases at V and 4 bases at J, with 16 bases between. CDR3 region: CASTLQGGSTEAFF. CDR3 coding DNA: TGTGCCAGCACCCTCCAGGGCGGGAGCACTGAAGCTTTCTTT.

The DNA for the CDR3 is TGTGCCATCAGTGAGGAGAACTATGGCTACACCTTC. This gives the protein CAISEENYGYTF. The genes are TRBV10-3 and TRBJ1-2; D remains ambiguous. The CDR3 length is 12 residues. CDR1 and CDR2 from the germline V gene are ENHRY and SYGVKD. V lost 2 bases, J lost 2 bases, and 3 bases lay in between.

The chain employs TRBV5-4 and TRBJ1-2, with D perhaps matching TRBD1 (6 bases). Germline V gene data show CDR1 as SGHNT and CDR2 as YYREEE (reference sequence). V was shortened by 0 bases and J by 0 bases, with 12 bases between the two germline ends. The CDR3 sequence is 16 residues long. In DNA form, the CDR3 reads TGTGCCAGCAGCTTGGGAGGGACACAGGCTAACTATGGCTACACCTTC. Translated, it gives CASSLGGTQANYGYTF. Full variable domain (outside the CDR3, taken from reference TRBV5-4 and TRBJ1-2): ETGVTQSPTHLIKTRGQQVTLRCSSQSGHNTVSWYQQALGQGPQFIFQYYREEENGRGNFPPRFSGLQFPNYSSELNVNALELDDSALYLCASSLGGTQANYGYTFGSGTRLTVV.

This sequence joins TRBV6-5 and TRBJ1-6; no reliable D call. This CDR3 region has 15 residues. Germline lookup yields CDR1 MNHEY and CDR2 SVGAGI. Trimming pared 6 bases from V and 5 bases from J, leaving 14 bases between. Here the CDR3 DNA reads TGTGCCAGCAGACCTTTGGGTGTGGATAATTCACCCCTCCACTTT. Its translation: CASRPLGVDNSPLHF.

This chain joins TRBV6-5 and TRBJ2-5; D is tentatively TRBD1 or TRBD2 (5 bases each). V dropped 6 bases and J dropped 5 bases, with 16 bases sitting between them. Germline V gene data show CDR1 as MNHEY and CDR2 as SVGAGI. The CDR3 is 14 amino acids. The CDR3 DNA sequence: TGTGCCAGCAGCCTCGGGACGACGAGGGAGACCCAGTACTTC. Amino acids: CASSLGTTRETQYF.

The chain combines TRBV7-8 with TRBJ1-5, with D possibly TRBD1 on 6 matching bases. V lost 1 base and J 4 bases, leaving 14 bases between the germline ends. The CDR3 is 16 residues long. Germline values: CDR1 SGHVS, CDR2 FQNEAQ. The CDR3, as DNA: TGTGCCAGCAGCTTAGGAGACGGGGGGGCTAATCAGCCCCAGCATTTT. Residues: CASSLGDGGANQPQHF.

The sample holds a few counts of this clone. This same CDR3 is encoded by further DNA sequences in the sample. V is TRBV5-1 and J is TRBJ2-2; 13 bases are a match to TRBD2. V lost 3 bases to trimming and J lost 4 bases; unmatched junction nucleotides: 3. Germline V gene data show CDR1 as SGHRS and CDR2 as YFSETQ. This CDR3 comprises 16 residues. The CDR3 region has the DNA TGCGCCAGCAGCTCCGGACTAGCGGGGGTCACCGGGGAGCTGTTTTTT. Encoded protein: CASSSGLAGVTGELFF.

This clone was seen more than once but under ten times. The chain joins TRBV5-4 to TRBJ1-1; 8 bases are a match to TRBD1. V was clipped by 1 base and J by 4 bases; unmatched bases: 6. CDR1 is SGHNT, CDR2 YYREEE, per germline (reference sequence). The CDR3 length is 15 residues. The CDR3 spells CASSLPLTGGTEAFF. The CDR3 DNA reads TGTGCCAGCAGCTTGCCCCTAACAGGGGGCACTGAAGCTTTCTTT.

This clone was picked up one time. The CDR3 protein is CASSPGGSVETQYF. DNA for the CDR3: TGTGCCAGCAGCCCAGGGGGGTCGGTGGAGACCCAGTACTTC. V is TRBV5-4 and J is TRBJ2-5; D possibly corresponds to TRBD1 (7 bases). This CDR3 is 14 amino acids long. Trimming cost V 4 bases and J 5 bases, with 15 bases left between them. Germline loops: CDR1 SGHNT, CDR2 YYREEE (reference sequence). Based on the CDR3 plus reference TRBV5-4 and TRBJ2-5, the full variable domain is ETGVTQSPTHLIKTRGQQVTLRCSSQSGHNTVSWYQQALGQGPQFIFQYYREEENGRGNFPPRFSGLQFPNYSSELNVNALELDDSALYLCASSPGGSVETQYFGPGTRLLVL.

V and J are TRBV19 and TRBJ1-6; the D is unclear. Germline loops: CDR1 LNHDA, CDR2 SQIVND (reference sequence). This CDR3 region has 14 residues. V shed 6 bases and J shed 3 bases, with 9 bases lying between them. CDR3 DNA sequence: TGTGCCAGTAGCGGGCAGGTCTATAATTCACCCCTCCACTTT. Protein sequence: CASSGQVYNSPLHF.